The clone carrying this T cell receptor beta chain has at least ten counts. Trimming removed 1 base at V and 1 base at J, with 8 bases between. This CDR3 spans 14 amino acids. One entry per CDR3 protein results from TCRdb running MiXCR on the RT-PCR reads. Of about 520,000 distinct CDR3 sequences in the sample, more than 7% were seen once. This entry comes from a study of response to subunit inactivated influenza vaccine. The chain joins TRBV12-3 or TRBV12-4 to TRBJ2-7, with D possibly TRBD2 on 5 matching bases. The origin of this receptor is a man between 50 and 75 years old who received an inactivated influenza vaccine. Material: PBMCs from blood, obtained about 23 months after vaccination. This CDR3 is CASSLGGESYEQYF. The CDR3 DNA follows: TGTGCCAGCAGTTTAGGGGGAGAGTCCTACGAGCAGTACTTC.